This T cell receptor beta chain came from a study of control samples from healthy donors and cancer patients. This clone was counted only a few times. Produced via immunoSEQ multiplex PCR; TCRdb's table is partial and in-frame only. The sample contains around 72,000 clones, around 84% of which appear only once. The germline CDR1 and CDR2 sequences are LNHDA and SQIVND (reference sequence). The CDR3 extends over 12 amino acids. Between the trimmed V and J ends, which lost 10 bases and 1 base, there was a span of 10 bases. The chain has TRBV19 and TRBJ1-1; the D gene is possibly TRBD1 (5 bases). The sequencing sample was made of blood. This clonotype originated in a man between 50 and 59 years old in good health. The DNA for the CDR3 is TGTGCCACCTTGGGGCGGAACACTGAAGCTTTCTTT. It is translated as CATLGRNTEAFF.